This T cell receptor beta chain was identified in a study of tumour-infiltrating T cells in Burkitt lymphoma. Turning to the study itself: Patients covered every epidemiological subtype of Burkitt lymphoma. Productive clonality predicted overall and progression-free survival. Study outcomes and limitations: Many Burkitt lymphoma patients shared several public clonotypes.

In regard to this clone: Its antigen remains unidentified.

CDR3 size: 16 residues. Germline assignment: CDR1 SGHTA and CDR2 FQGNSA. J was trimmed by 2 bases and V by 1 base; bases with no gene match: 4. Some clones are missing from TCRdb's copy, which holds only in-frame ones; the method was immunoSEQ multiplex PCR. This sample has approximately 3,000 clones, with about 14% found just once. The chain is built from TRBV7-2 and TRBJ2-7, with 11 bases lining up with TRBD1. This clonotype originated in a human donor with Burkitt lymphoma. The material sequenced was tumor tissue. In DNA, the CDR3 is TGTGCCAGCAGCTTAGTCCCGGGACAGGGGGCCTACGAGCAGTACTTC. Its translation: CASSLVPGQGAYEQYF.